Listed below are T cell receptor beta chains from one sample, sequenced in a study of blood T cells in healthy people across ages. MiXCR, run by TCRdb on the 5' RACE reads, gives a single entry per CDR3 protein. The data hold about 650,000 distinct CDR3 sequences, with approximately 29% observed a single time. What was sequenced was blood. The receptors were gathered from a woman over 75 in good health. The CDR3 runs from the conserved cysteine through the conserved F or W. A D gene is named only where the DNA matches it firmly. Part of the rows lack a size; the others show once, few, many or a class for expanded clones.

d_gene,abundance,j_gene,v_gene,CDR3aa,CDR3nt
.,many,TRBJ1-1,TRBV20-1,CSADWEAFF,TGCAGTGCCGACTGGGAAGCTTTCTTT
.,.,TRBJ2-3,TRBV19,CAGSPRQGSSTDTQYF,TGTGCCGGTAGTCCCCGGCAGGGGTCTAGCACAGATACGCAGTATTTT
TRBD1,many,TRBJ2-6,TRBV5-1,CASSPGQVLSGANVLTF,TGCGCCAGCAGCCCGGGACAGGTGCTCTCTGGGGCCAACGTCCTGACTTTC
.,.,TRBJ1-5,TRBV10-3,CAISEQFNQPQHF,TGTGCCATCAGTGAGCAATTCAATCAGCCCCAGCATTTT
.,many,TRBJ2-7,TRBV9,CASSVSEGVGYYEQYF,TGTGCCAGCAGCGTATCGGAAGGGGTGGGGTACTACGAGCAGTACTTC
TRBD1,.,TRBJ2-7,TRBV7-2,CASSVSRDRAVEQYF,TGTGCCAGCAGCGTAAGTCGGGACAGGGCTGTCGAGCAGTACTTC
.,many,TRBJ2-5,TRBV28,CASSLRGGWETQYF,TGTGCCAGCAGTCTCAGGGGGGGCTGGGAGACCCAGTACTTC
.,many,TRBJ2-5,TRBV7-9,CASSPPGPSGETQYF,TGTGCCAGCAGCCCCCCGGGACCTTCGGGAGAGACCCAGTACTTC
.,few,TRBJ1-3,TRBV5-5,CASSVGGRASGNTIYF,TGTGCCAGCAGCGTTGGGGGCCGCGCTTCTGGAAACACCATATATTTT
.,.,TRBJ1-1,TRBV24-1,CATSDRRGTTEAFF,TGTGCCACCAGTGACAGACGGGGGACCACTGAAGCTTTCTTT
.,many,TRBJ2-3,TRBV11-2,CASSLGDFTDTQYF,TGTGCCAGCAGCTTAGGGGATTTCACAGATACGCAGTATTTT
TRBD1,.,TRBJ1-4,TRBV4-1,CAGSPQGGVNEKLFF,TGCGCCGGCAGCCCCCAGGGGGGAGTGAATGAAAAACTGTTTTTT
.,.,TRBJ1-1,TRBV20-1,CSARAAHTEAFF,TGCAGTGCTAGAGCGGCGCACACTGAAGCTTTCTTT
TRBD1,many,TRBJ1-2,TRBV4-1,CASSPPGTGKGYTF,TGCGCCAGCAGCCCCCCGGGGACAGGAAAGGGCTACACCTTC
.,many,TRBJ2-5,TRBV20-1,CSARDGLQETQYF,TGCAGTGCTAGAGATGGGCTACAAGAGACCCAGTACTTC
.,.,TRBJ2-1,TRBV6-2/TRBV6-3,CASSYGVLARYNEQFF,TGTGCCAGCAGTTACGGTGTCCTAGCGAGATACAATGAGCAGTTCTTC
TRBD2,.,TRBJ2-5,TRBV7-2,CASSPRGGAGDNGQYF,TGTGCCAGCAGCCCCCGCGGGGGGGCCGGTGACAATGGGCAGTACTTC
TRBD2,.,TRBJ2-1,TRBV7-6,CASSQGLAEVYNEQFF,TGTGCCAGCAGCCAAGGACTAGCGGAAGTATACAATGAGCAGTTCTTC
.,.,TRBJ2-3,TRBV15,CATSRGRYTDTQYF,TGTGCCACCAGTAGAGGACGGTACACAGATACGCAGTATTTT
TRBD2,.,TRBJ2-3,TRBV20-1,CSAGLAGGYTQYF,TGCAGTGCCGGACTAGCGGGAGGGTATACGCAGTATTTT
TRBD2,.,TRBJ2-5,TRBV5-4,CASSTRTSVIRETQYF,TGTGCCAGCAGCACGAGGACTAGCGTTATTCGGGAGACCCAGTACTTC
.,many,TRBJ1-5,TRBV20-1,CSAREPRGNQPQHF,TGCAGTGCTAGAGAGCCAAGGGGCAATCAGCCCCAGCATTTT
.,many,TRBJ2-5,TRBV4-2,CASSQDPSRQETQYF,TGTGCCAGCAGCCAAGATCCATCTAGACAAGAGACCCAGTACTTC
.,.,TRBJ2-2,TRBV30,CAWSVPEGSGELFF,TGTGCCTGGAGTGTACCAGAGGGTTCCGGGGAGCTGTTTTTT